This TCR beta chain was observed in a study of PD-1 blockade in classical Hodgkin lymphoma. Time point noted: cycle 4 day 1 (C4D1), after less than 7 weeks of nivolumab. No patient escaped relapse after autologous stem cell transplantation, and brentuximab vedotin exposure varied. Germline CDR1 and CDR2: LGHNA and YSLEER. V was pared by 5 bases and J by 5 bases, with 19 bases between. This CDR3 spans 16 amino acids. The method was immunoSEQ multiplex PCR; TCRdb's version includes in-frame clones alone and lacks a portion of them. This table has about 32,000 clones, 81% appearing once. The chain employs TRBV4-3 and TRBJ1-5, with D perhaps matching TRBD1 (6 bases). The sample consisted of peripheral blood mononuclear cells (PBMCs), taken before the fourth cycle of nivolumab. The origin of this receptor is a human donor with classical Hodgkin lymphoma. CDR3 coding DNA: TGCGCCAGCAGCAAAGGACAGTCCCGTCGGGATCAGCCCCAGCATTTT. Its protein product is CASSKGQSRRDQPQHF.